This TCR beta chain was sequenced in a study of metastatic and nonmetastatic thyroid tumors. Study summary: A comparison of repertoires was made across blood and tumor or nodule tissue from malignant and benign thyroid patients.

The entire patient cohort was treatment-naive prior to thyroid surgery. The CDR3 spans 15 residues. V was shortened by 3 bases and J by 4 bases, with 10 bases between the two germline ends. Germline loops: CDR1 SGHAT, CDR2 FQNNGV. This clone was detected ten times or more. Its specificity is not known. Original analysis: A distant-metastasis classifier for papillary thyroid cancer was built using CDR3 differences across clinicopathological groups. TCRdb re-called the PCR reads through MiXCR. These V and J calls rely on TCRdb rather than the paper's analysis. The sample carries 25,000 to 40,000 clones, roughly 6.8% recorded once. Findings and caveats of the study: Across blood and tumor, TCR beta diversity in malignant thyroid tumors was reportedly significantly higher than in benign nodules.

The sequencing sample was made of blood. The TCR comes from a female donor with papillary thyroid cancer or a benign thyroid nodule (not recorded which). Some clones in this sample may be carry-over from other donors' samples. V and J are TRBV11-2 and TRBJ2-6; D unclear. CDR3 loop: CASSFRFLGANVLTF. The CDR3 DNA reads as TGTGCCAGCAGCTTCCGATTTTTGGGGGCCAACGTCCTGACTTTC.